Listed here are 21 T cell receptor beta chains from one sample, sequenced in a study of T cell responses to AZD1222 COVID-19 vaccine. The method was immunoSEQ multiplex PCR; TCRdb's version includes in-frame clones alone and lacks a portion of them. The sample has tens of thousands of clones, about 90% seen once. The starting material was peripheral blood, obtained on day 0 of AZD1222 vaccination. These TCRs come from an adult in good health.

The chain couples TRBV10-3 to TRBJ2-7; tentative D call: TRBD1 (6 bases). The germline gives CDR1 ENHRY, CDR2 SYGVKD. Trimming took 6 bases from V and 0 from J, leaving 12 bases between them. The CDR3 loop spans 14 amino acids. The chain's CDR3 is CAIRNGQNSYEQYF. DNA for the CDR3: TGTGCCATCAGAAACGGACAGAACTCCTACGAGCAGTACTTC.

The chain carries TRBV19 and TRBJ1-1; no reliable D call. The CDR3 extends over 15 amino acids. The germline V gene encodes CDR1 LNHDA and CDR2 SQIVND (reference sequence). V was clipped by 4 bases and J by 4 bases, with 16 bases between them. Here the CDR3 reads CASSRMDPAGTEAFF. The CDR3 DNA follows: TGTGCCAGTAGTAGGATGGACCCCGCGGGCACTGAAGCTTTCTTT.

The chain employs TRBV5-4 and TRBJ1-2; 7 nucleotides align to TRBD1. This CDR3 has 16 amino acids. The germline V gene has CDR1 SGHNT and CDR2 YYREEE (reference sequence). V shed 2 bases and J 1 base; nucleotides not matched to a gene: 8. CDR3 loop: CASSLGAGTDNYGYTF. CDR3 DNA: TGTGCCAGCAGCTTAGGTGCCGGGACAGATAACTATGGCTACACCTTC.

This chain uses TRBV3-1 (or the pseudogene TRBV3-2) with TRBJ1-1; TRBD1 agrees at 7 bases. CDR3 length: 12 amino acids. The V gene's germline CDR1 is LGHDT and CDR2 YNNKEL (reference sequence). V shed 3 bases, J shed 6 bases, and the junction held 1 base outside the gene matches. As DNA, the CDR3 is TGTGCCAGCAGCCACGACAGGGCTGAAGCTTTCTTT. Translated: CASSHDRAEAFF.

This sequence joins TRBV3-1 (or the pseudogene TRBV3-2) and TRBJ2-7; unclear D gene. Germline CDR1 LGHDT, CDR2 YNNKEL (reference sequence). V was trimmed by 1 base and J by 4 bases, leaving 8 bases between them. The CDR3 totals 13 residues. CDR3 DNA sequence: TGTGCCAGCAGCCAAGGAATCAGGTACGAGCAGTACTTC. Protein: CASSQGIRYEQYF.

The rearrangement links TRBV19 to TRBJ1-5, with TRBD1 identical over 7 bases. Germline CDR1 is LNHDA and CDR2 is SQIVND (reference sequence). CDR3 size: 16 residues. V dropped 2 bases and J dropped 6; count of bases not matched to a gene: 10. The CDR3 sequence is CASSITPGGGGQPQHF. The CDR3 DNA is TGTGCCAGTAGTATAACCCCCGGAGGGGGCGGTCAGCCCCAGCATTTT.

The chain carries TRBV28 and TRBJ2-7; 7 bases fit TRBD1. The CDR3 length is 14 residues. CDR1 and CDR2 (germline): MDHEN, SYDVKM. Trimming took 6 bases from V and 7 from J; bases not matched to a gene: 12. CDR3: CASSPTGAVYEQYF. The CDR3 DNA reads as TGTGCCAGCAGCCCTACAGGGGCGGTTTATGAGCAGTACTTC.

This clone was seen once. This chain joins TRBV12-3 or TRBV12-4 and TRBJ1-1, with a tentative D call TRBD1 (5 bases). The CDR3 is made up of 13 amino acids. With 3 bases removed from V and 5 bases from J, the gap between germline ends came to 10 bases. CDR3 in DNA: TGTGCCAGCAGTTTTGGGGGGGGGACTGAAGCTTTCTTT. It specifies CASSFGGGTEAFF.

The chain combines TRBV5-1 with TRBJ1-5; no firm D call. Germline-derived CDR1 and CDR2 are SGHRS and YFSETQ. This CDR3 comprises 15 residues. Trimming removed 4 bases at V and 2 bases at J, with 13 bases between. CDR3 region: CASSPGNLGNQPQHF. CDR3 nucleotides: TGCGCCAGCAGCCCCGGGAACTTAGGCAATCAGCCCCAGCATTTT.

The chain carries TRBV7-9 and TRBJ1-2, with 11 positions matching TRBD1. Germline loops: CDR1 SEHNR, CDR2 FQNEAQ (reference sequence). J lost 7 bases, V lost 5 bases, and 6 bases had no gene match. The CDR3 is 14 residues long. In DNA, the CDR3 is TGTGCCAGCAGCGTCGGACAGGGGGCAAGTGGCTACACCTTC. Its translation is CASSVGQGASGYTF.

The chain combines TRBV29-1 with TRBJ2-5; D perhaps matches TRBD2 (5 bases). V lost 1 base and J lost 5, with 20 bases in between. The CDR3 is 16 amino acids. Germline values: CDR1 SQVTM, CDR2 ANQGSEA. For the CDR3, the DNA is TGCAGCGTTGAAGCAGGTGGAGGATCTCTTTCGGAGACCCAGTACTTC. Amino acid sequence: CSVEAGGGSLSETQYF.

This sequence joins TRBV4-2 and TRBJ2-7, with D unresolved. In germline, CDR1 is LGHNA, CDR2 YNFKEQ. The CDR3 length is 13 residues. The germline V and J ends were trimmed by 0 bases and 4 bases, with 7 bases remaining between them. The CDR3, as DNA: TGTGCCAGCAGCCAAGATTCGGGTTACGAGCAGTACTTC. Translating gives CASSQDSGYEQYF.

The chain carries TRBV30 and TRBJ1-2, with D unclear. Trimming cost V 1 base and J 1 base, with 19 bases left between them. The germline V gene has CDR1 GTSNPN and CDR2 SVGIG (reference sequence). CDR3 length: 17 residues. CDR3 bases: TGTGCCTGGAGTGGCTACCCCCAGGACCTCGTTAACTATGGCTACACCTTC. Translation: CAWSGYPQDLVNYGYTF. The full variable domain, in which reference TRBV30 and TRBJ1-2 provide the parts outside the CDR3, is SQTIHQWPATLVQPVGSPLSLECTVEGTSNPNLYWYRQAAGRGLQLLFYSVGIGQISSEVPQNLSASRPQDRQFILSSKKLLLSDSGFYLCAWSGYPQDLVNYGYTFGSGTRLTVV.

CDR3 in amino acids: CASKIRQGLDNEQFF. The CDR3 bases are TGTGCCAGCAAAATAAGACAGGGATTGGACAATGAGCAGTTCTTC. V gene TRBV11-2 combines with J gene TRBJ2-1; TRBD1 matches at 7 bases. The germline V gene encodes CDR1 SGHAT and CDR2 FQNNGV. CDR3 length: 15 amino acids. Germline trimming cut 7 bases from V and 5 bases from J; bases unmatched to any gene: 11.

The chain combines TRBV3-1 (or the pseudogene TRBV3-2) with TRBJ2-1; 14 bases fit TRBD2. The junction had 4 bases not matched to a gene; V was cut back by 1 base and J by 2 bases. Germline V lookup: CDR1 LGHDT, CDR2 YNNKEL (reference sequence). The CDR3 is 18 amino acids. CDR3 residues: CASSQGPTSGRAYNEQFF. In nucleotides, the CDR3 is TGTGCCAGCAGCCAAGGTCCGACTAGCGGGAGGGCCTACAATGAGCAGTTCTTC.

The chain combines TRBV28 with TRBJ1-1; D is unclear. Looked up from germline, CDR1 is MDHEN and CDR2 is SYDVKM. Deletions cut 6 bases from V and 1 base from J, with 15 bases between. CDR3 length equals 15 residues. The CDR3 is CASRSPPEENTEAFF. The CDR3, as DNA: TGTGCCAGCAGATCTCCCCCCGAGGAGAACACTGAAGCTTTCTTT.

The rearrangement joins TRBV5-1 to TRBJ1-1; no clear D gene. The CDR3 has 14 residues. CDR1 and CDR2 from the germline V gene are SGHRS and YFSETQ. V lost 4 bases and J lost 1, with 11 bases in between. The chain's CDR3 is CASSPTSGNTEAFF. CDR3 DNA: TGCGCCAGCAGCCCGACTTCAGGGAACACTGAAGCTTTCTTT. Based on the CDR3 plus reference TRBV5-1 and TRBJ1-1, the full variable domain is KAGVTQTPRYLIKTRGQQVTLSCSPISGHRSVSWYQQTPGQGLQFLFEYFSETQRNKGNFPGRFSGRQFSNSRSEMNVSTLELGDSALYLCASSPTSGNTEAFFGQGTRLTVV.

The chain employs TRBV4-2 and TRBJ2-7; 8 nucleotides line up with TRBD2. CDR3 length: 16 amino acids. Germline trimming cut 1 base from V and 3 bases from J; bases unmatched to any gene: 8. Germline CDR1 reads LGHNA; CDR2 reads YNFKEQ. The chain's CDR3 is CASSQVPGTRDYEQYF. CDR3 in DNA: TGTGCCAGCAGCCAAGTTCCCGGGACTAGGGACTACGAGCAGTACTTC.

The J gene is TRBJ1-5, the V gene TRBV28; TRBD1 aligns across 10 bases. CDR3 length: 15 residues. Losses at the gene ends were 2 bases for V and 6 bases for J; bases not matched to a gene: 4. CDR1 is MDHEN and CDR2 is SYDVKM in the germline V gene. CDR3 protein: CASSLPGQGGQPQHF. CDR3 sequence (DNA): TGTGCCAGCAGTTTACCCGGACAGGGGGGTCAGCCCCAGCATTTT.

The chain employs TRBV6-2 or TRBV6-3 and TRBJ2-5; the match to TRBD2 covers 13 bases. V lost 6 bases, J lost 4 bases, and 8 bases stayed unmatched. This CDR3 contains 16 residues. The germline CDR1 and CDR2 sequences are MNHEY and SVGEGT. The CDR3 DNA follows: TGTGCCAGCAGCCAGGGGACTAGCGGGATCCCAGAGACCCAGTACTTC. It specifies CASSQGTSGIPETQYF.

The rearrangement joins TRBV25-1 to TRBJ1-5, with D perhaps matching TRBD1 (5 bases). V was clipped by 0 bases and J by 3 bases, with 9 bases between them. The CDR3 is made up of 15 amino acids. From germline, CDR1 is MGHDK and CDR2 SYGVNS. The CDR3 is CASSEYVGDNQPQHF. Written as DNA, the CDR3 is TGTGCCAGCAGTGAATATGTAGGGGACAATCAGCCCCAGCATTTT. The variable domain in full, with the rest retrieved from reference TRBV25-1 and TRBJ1-5, is EADIYQTPRYLVIGTGKKITLECSQTMGHDKMYWYQQDPGMELHLIHYSYGVNSTEKGDLSSESTVSRIRTEHFPLTLESARPSHTSQYLCASSEYVGDNQPQHFGDGTRLSIL.